This T cell receptor beta chain stems from a study of T cells in Graves' hyperthyroidism and ophthalmopathy. The TCR beta CDR3 regions underwent amplification using RNA transcripts as the source. HTBI primers drove first-round RT-PCR of the TCR CDR3. Using its own MiXCR run on the multiplex PCR reads, TCRdb lists one record per CDR3 protein. The sample contains some 360,000 distinct CDR3 sequences, 15% to 20% of which appear only once. This clonotype was recorded many times. The CDR3 is 15 amino acids. V was pared by 1 base and J by 4 bases, with 4 bases of the junction left unmatched. Sequenced sample: blood. This TCR came from a woman aged 40-49 years with Graves' ophthalmopathy. The chain is built from TRBV12-3 or TRBV12-4 and TRBJ2-7; 10 bases fit TRBD1. CDR3 in DNA: TGTGCCAGCAGTTTAGGACAGGGGGCGTATTACGAGCAGTACTTC. Translation: CASSLGQGAYYEQYF.